The subject of this entry is one TCR beta chain. Antigen: not known. This sample stems from a study of post-analysis software for immune sequencing data. Built from TCR beta cDNA, the libraries had unique molecular identifiers in them. TCRdb re-called the PCR reads through MiXCR, storing one row per CDR3 protein. This sample yields fewer than 600,000 distinct CDR3 sequences, of which around 40% are seen a single time; 12% belongs to the top ten. The CDR3 contains 15 residues. Germline CDR1 is KGHDR and CDR2 is SFDVKD. V was clipped by 4 bases and J by 5 bases; unmatched bases: 5. Study-level findings and limits: Four to six TRBV segments appeared more often in patients than in controls, and TRBV5-6, TRBV5-1 and TRBV20-1 were among these.

The receptor's source is a girl aged 10-17 years with multiple sclerosis. The rearrangement links TRBV24-1 to TRBJ2-5; 11 bases agree with TRBD1. The material sequenced was blood. In DNA form, the CDR3 reads TGTGCCACCAGTGACAGGACAGGGGGCCGGGAGACCCAGTACTTC. Its protein product is CATSDRTGGRETQYF.